A single T cell receptor beta chain is shown here with its context. The antigen remains undetermined. Treatment noted: approximately nine-day PBMC culture with coronavirus spike peptide pools or control peptides (ViraFEST assay). From the unexposed donor, CD4+ T cells were collected ahead of the COVID-19 pandemic (2011-2018). ViraFEST used peptide pools to expand antigen-specific T cells, then sequenced TCRs. Unexposed-donor CD4+ T cells were probed with SARS-CoV-2 S/N and four cold-coronavirus spikes, cells permitting. The sample originates from a study of vaccination and CD4 T cells after COVID-19. Sequencing of cultured CD4+ T cell DNA used the Oncomine TCR Beta short-read assay. MiXCR, applied by TCRdb to the PCR reads, yields one record per CDR3 protein. The data contain about 6,600 distinct CDR3 sequences, 45% to 60% of them singletons. Findings and limits, study-wide: SARS-CoV-2-reactive clonotype medians increased from around 20 to 38, not significantly. A comparatively limited set of convalescent patients was examined, with no early post-infection timepoints.

Per germline, CDR1 KGHDR and CDR2 SFDVKD. The CDR3 is made up of 22 amino acids. V was pared by 0 bases and J by 3 bases, with 31 bases between. Material for sequencing was CD4+ T cells from blood, cultured in vitro. The source of this sequence is a human donor in good health. The rearrangement links TRBV24-1 to TRBJ1-1; D may be TRBD1 (6 bases). The CDR3, as DNA: TGTGCCACCAGTGATTTGTCGGACGTTTTCAGGCAGGGGAAGGGAGAGGACACTGAAGCTTTCTTT. Its protein product is CATSDLSDVFRQGKGEDTEAFF.